This T cell receptor beta chain came from a study of T-cell memory formation after mild COVID-19. Whole-study context: Among the donors, TCR clusters were largely specific to each donor. Study-wide results and caveats: The study detected some responding clones in pre-infection memory, suggesting cross-reactive memory joined. A second wave of clones peaked on day 37, and their SARS-CoV-2 specificity went unconfirmed.

Germline values: CDR1 MNHEY, CDR2 SVGAGI. The CDR3 covers 15 residues. After removal of 0 bases from V and 7 bases from J, the junction contained 7 bases not matched to a gene. Libraries for TCRalpha and TCRbeta carried sample barcodes and unique molecular identifiers via 5'RACE. TCRdb passed the 5' RACE reads through MiXCR, listing each CDR3 protein once. The table has around 400,000 distinct CDR3 sequences, 20% to 30% seen once. This clonotype was counted a single time. Its antigen remains unknown. This TCR derives from an adult woman who had mild COVID-19 (a few samples of this study predate the infection). Cell type and time point are not known. Sequencing was performed on PBMCs or a T cell subset sorted from them (not recorded which). The genes are TRBV6-5 and TRBJ2-7, with 9 bases aligning to TRBD1. CDR3 bases: TGTGCCAGCAGTTACTCCGGGACAGGGCTCAGAGAGCAGTACTTC. As protein: CASSYSGTGLREQYF.